The T cell receptor beta chain described here comes from a study of T cell repertoires in cytomegalovirus infection. The CDR3 is 11 residues long. CDR1 and CDR2 from the germline V gene are SEHNR and FQNEAQ (reference sequence). The ends were cut back, 3 bases at V and 4 bases at J, with 3 bases in the middle. Broader study findings: Dominant in the ex vivo response were TCR beta clonotypes restricted by HLA-C and specific for CMV.

Points on this clonotype: Its antigen remains unknown.

One entry per CDR3 protein, called by TCRdb with MiXCR from the reads. The sample comprises more than 650,000 distinct CDR3 sequences, less than 40% of which are singletons, and 2.5% to 3% rests with the top ten. The source is a human donor in good health (CMV status not recorded). Some clones in this sample may be carry-over from other donors' samples. The rearrangement joins TRBV7-9 to TRBJ1-1; D unresolved. The sample was PBMCs. This chain's CDR3 is CASSFVTEAFF. CDR3 DNA: TGTGCCAGCAGCTTCGTCACTGAAGCTTTCTTT.